Below, 16 T cell receptor beta chains from the same sample are listed, as sequenced in a study of Ad26.COV2.S vaccination and SARS-CoV-2 variants. Here immunoSEQ multiplex PCR was the method, and the copy in TCRdb shows in-frame clones only, minus some. The sample lists about 39,000 clones, 65% to 90% occurring once. The sequenced sample was peripheral blood, obtained after recovery from COVID-19. These receptors originate from a human donor who had recovered from COVID-19.

This sequence joins TRBV6-6 and TRBJ1-3; 7 bases match TRBD1. Unmatched junction bases numbered 4, after V lost 7 bases and J lost 1 base. This CDR3 has 14 residues. Germline V gene data show CDR1 as MNHNY and CDR2 as SVGAGI (reference sequence). The CDR3 DNA reads as TGTGCCAGCATTTGGGACAGTTCTGGAAACACCATATATTTT. Translation gives CASIWDSSGNTIYF.

The chain combines TRBV5-1 with TRBJ1-1; 7 nucleotides align to TRBD1. The CDR3 spans 13 residues. The trim removed 3 bases at V and 6 bases at J, leaving 5 bases unmatched. CDR1 SGHRS and CDR2 YFSETQ come from the germline V gene. The CDR3 sequence is CASSSRGRAEAFF. DNA for the CDR3: TGCGCCAGCAGCTCCAGGGGGAGGGCTGAAGCTTTCTTT.

V usage is TRBV12-3 or TRBV12-4 and J usage is TRBJ1-1; D is unclear. There are 11 residues in the CDR3. V dropped 5 bases and J dropped 6 bases, with 7 bases sitting between them. The CDR3 reads CASSTDAEAFF. CDR3 bases: TGTGCCAGCAGTACCGACGCTGAAGCTTTCTTT.

In this sample, this clone turned up a few times. The rearrangement uses TRBV5-8 and TRBJ2-7, with D tentatively TRBD1 or TRBD2 (5 bases each). The germline V and J ends were trimmed by 4 bases and 6 bases, with 20 bases remaining between them. This CDR3 contains 15 residues. CDR1 and CDR2 (germline): SGHTS, YDEGEE. The CDR3 sequence: CASSDGTYSYAEQYV. In DNA form, the CDR3 reads TGTGCCAGCAGCGACGGGACCTACTCCTATGCCGAGCAGTACGTC.

The chain combines TRBV29-1 with TRBJ2-3; D perhaps matches TRBD1 (5 bases). The CDR3 has 12 amino acids. The germline CDR1 and CDR2 sequences are SQVTM and ANQGSEA. Trimming took off 5 bases at V and 4 bases at J, with 10 bases between the two ends. In DNA form, the CDR3 reads TGCAGCGTTTTACAGGTTCCAGATACGCAGTATTTT. Protein sequence: CSVLQVPDTQYF.

This clone was seen just once. This chain uses TRBV4-2 with TRBJ2-5; TRBD2 matches 11 bases. Germline values: CDR1 LGHNA, CDR2 YNFKEQ. V lost 1 base and J lost 5; bases outside the gene matches: 9. The CDR3 runs to 17 residues. CDR3 loop: CASSQVASGGFRETQYF. The CDR3, as DNA: TGTGCCAGCAGCCAAGTCGCTAGCGGGGGGTTCAGGGAGACCCAGTACTTC.

The genes are TRBV12-3 or TRBV12-4 and TRBJ2-1; 7 bases align to TRBD1. This CDR3 region has 13 residues. V gave up 6 bases and J gave up 5 bases; unmatched junction bases: 4. The CDR3 is CASSLDRDNEQFF. In nucleotides, the CDR3 is TGTGCCAGCAGCCTCGACAGGGACAATGAGCAGTTCTTC.

The chain couples TRBV5-1 to TRBJ1-4, with D possibly matching TRBD1 (6 bases). V was clipped by 4 bases and J by 4 bases, with 14 bases between them. The CDR3 length is 15 residues. Germline V gives CDR1 SGHRS, CDR2 YFSETQ. The CDR3 coding sequence is TGCGCCAGCAGCCCTGACAGGAGATATAATGAAAAACTGTTTTTT. It is translated as CASSPDRRYNEKLFF.

V usage is TRBV5-1 and J usage is TRBJ2-5, with 9 bases fitting TRBD2. This CDR3 comprises 15 residues. CDR1 SGHRS and CDR2 YFSETQ come from the germline V gene. Trimming at V came to 0 bases and at J to 5 bases, leaving 5 bases not matched to a gene. Here the CDR3 DNA reads TGCGCCAGCAGCTTGGGCGCGGGGGGGCCGGAGACCCAGTACTTC. Its protein is CASSLGAGGPETQYF.

The rearrangement joins TRBV20-1 to TRBJ2-1; TRBD2 aligns across 11 bases. Germline CDR1 DFQATT, CDR2 SNEGSKA (reference sequence). CDR3 length equals 15 residues. V trimming: 3 bases; J trimming: 7 bases; junction bases outside the gene matches: 8. For the CDR3, the DNA is TGCAGTGCTAGTCTTACTAGCGGGAGAGGGAATGAGCAGTTCTTC. Its translation is CSASLTSGRGNEQFF.

This sequence joins TRBV7-6 and TRBJ1-6; 8 nucleotides agree with TRBD1. The CDR3 runs to 15 residues. Germline V gene lookup returns CDR1 SGHVS and CDR2 FNYEAQ. The junction had 6 bases not matched to a gene; V was cut back by 4 bases and J by 7 bases. The CDR3 protein is CASSSEDRANSPLHF. CDR3 sequence (DNA): TGTGCCAGCAGCTCAGAGGACAGGGCCAATTCACCCCTCCACTTT. Variable domain in full (rest from reference TRBV7-6 and TRBJ1-6): GAGVSQSPRYKVTKRGQDVALRCDPISGHVSLYWYRQALGQGPEFLTYFNYEAQQDKSGLPNDRFSAERPEGSISTLTIQRTEQRDSAMYRCASSSEDRANSPLHFGNGTRLTVT.

This clone turned up a few times. The rearrangement joins TRBV5-6 to TRBJ2-7; no firm D call. The germline gives CDR1 SGHDT, CDR2 YYEEEE. This CDR3 has 14 amino acids. The V and J ends lost 2 bases and 4 bases respectively, with 13 bases between them. CDR3 region: CASSFRSRAYEQYV. The CDR3 DNA is TGTGCCAGCAGCTTCCGCAGTCGAGCATACGAGCAGTACGTC.

V is TRBV19 and J is TRBJ1-5; D is unclear. The CDR3 covers 16 residues. Trimming left V 4 bases short and J 3 bases short, with 16 bases between. The germline gives CDR1 LNHDA, CDR2 SQIVND (reference sequence). The CDR3 DNA is TGTGCCAGTAGTACTCACGCCCGGACCCCCAATCAGCCCCAGCATTTT. Amino acids: CASSTHARTPNQPQHF. The whole variable domain, filled in from reference TRBV19 and TRBJ1-5, reads DGGITQSPKYLFRKEGQNVTLSCEQNLNHDAMYWYRQDPGQGLRLIYYSQIVNDFQKGDIAEGYSVSREKKESFPLTVTSAQKNPTAFYLCASSTHARTPNQPQHFGDGTRLSIL.

J is TRBJ2-5 and V is TRBV9; TRBD2 matches 11 bases. The ends lost 3 bases at V and 5 bases at J; junction bases unmatched: 0. CDR3 length: 13 residues. Germline V gives CDR1 SGDLS, CDR2 YYNGEE. In DNA form, the CDR3 reads TGTGCCAGCAGCGCTAGCGGGGGGGAGACCCAGTACTTC. The encoded protein is CASSASGGETQYF.

The chain links TRBV12-5 to TRBJ1-5; D gene ambiguous. V lost 6 bases, J lost 1 base, and 4 bases lay in between. This CDR3 contains 12 residues. The germline CDR1 and CDR2 sequences are LGHNT and FRNRAP. The CDR3 spells CASGDSNQPQHF. The CDR3 nucleotides are TGTGCTAGTGGGGACAGCAATCAGCCCCAGCATTTT.

CDR3 bases: TGTGCCAGCAGCGTGTACGGGACTAGCGGGTACACCGGGGAGCTGTTTTTT. This codes for CASSVYGTSGYTGELFF. V and J are TRBV7-2 and TRBJ2-2; 12 bases fit TRBD2. This CDR3 spans 17 amino acids. Germline V lookup: CDR1 SGHTA, CDR2 FQGNSA. With 5 bases clipped from V and 3 bases from J, the junction kept 7 bases outside the gene matches.